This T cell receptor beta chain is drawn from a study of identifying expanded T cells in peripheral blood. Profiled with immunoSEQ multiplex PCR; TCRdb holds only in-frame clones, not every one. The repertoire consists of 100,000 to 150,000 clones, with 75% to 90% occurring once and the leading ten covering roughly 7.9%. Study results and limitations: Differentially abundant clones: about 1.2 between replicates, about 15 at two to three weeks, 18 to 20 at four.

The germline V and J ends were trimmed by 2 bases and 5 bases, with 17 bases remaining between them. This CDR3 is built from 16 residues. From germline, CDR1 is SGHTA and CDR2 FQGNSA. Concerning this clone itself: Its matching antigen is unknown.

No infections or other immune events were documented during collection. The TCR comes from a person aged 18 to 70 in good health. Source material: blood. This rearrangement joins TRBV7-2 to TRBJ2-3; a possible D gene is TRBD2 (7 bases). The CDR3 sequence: CASSLRGGGTGDTQYF. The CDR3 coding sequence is TGTGCCAGCAGCTTACGAGGGGGAGGGACGGGAGATACGCAGTATTTT. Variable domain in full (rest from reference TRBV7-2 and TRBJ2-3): GAGVSQSPSNKVTEKGKDVELRCDPISGHTALYWYRQSLGQGLEFLIYFQGNSAPDKSGLPSDRFSAERTGGSVSTLTIQRTQQEDSAVYLCASSLRGGGTGDTQYFGPGTRLTVL.